A selection of T cell receptor beta chains follows, all from one sample in a study of immune characterization of retroperitoneal liposarcoma. TCRdb itself ran the PCR reads through MiXCR, one entry per CDR3 protein. The sample gives some 2,900 distinct CDR3 sequences, about 47% of which show up once; about 48% is in the top ten. Sequencing was performed on tumor tissue. The receptors shown here come from a male donor with retroperitoneal liposarcoma. Each CDR3 is given with its conserved first and last residue. The order of the fields is V gene, D gene, J gene, clone size, CDR3 protein, CDR3 DNA. A D gene is named only where the DNA matches it firmly. Part of the rows lack a size; the others show once, few, many or a class for expanded clones.

>TRBV5-4|-|TRBJ2-3|-
CASSLPGGVAQYF
TGTGCCAGCAGCTTGCCCGGAGGGGTCGCGCAGTATTTT
>TRBV6-6|TRBD1|TRBJ2-1|medium-sized
CASSYAFDRVTKTQFF
TGTGCCAGCAGTTACGCCTTCGACAGGGTGACGAAGACCCAGTTCTTC
>TRBV11-1|TRBD2|TRBJ2-1|-
CASSLVGRAGNEQFF
TGTGCCAGCAGCTTAGTCGGGAGGGCGGGGAATGAGCAGTTCTTC
>TRBV6-4|TRBD1|TRBJ2-7|medium-sized
CASSDRDSNEQYF
TGTGCCAGCAGTGACCGGGACAGCAATGAGCAGTACTTC
>TRBV12-3/TRBV12-4|TRBD1|TRBJ1-1|once
CASSFSGQGAYTEAFF
TGTGCCAGCAGTTTTTCGGGACAGGGCGCGTACACTGAAGCTTTCTTT
>TRBV6-6|-|TRBJ2-7|few
CASSYSRYYEQYF
TGTGCCAGCAGTTACTCGAGGTACTACGAGCAGTACTTC
>TRBV6-1|-|TRBJ2-2|medium-sized
CASSEPGTNTGELFF
TGTGCCAGCAGTGAACCAGGGACGAACACCGGGGAGCTGTTTTTT
>TRBV27|-|TRBJ2-5|-
CASSIKQGGTQYF
TGTGCCAGCAGTATAAAACAGGGAGGGACCCAGTACTTC
>TRBV7-8|-|TRBJ1-4|-
CASSLADIGGNEKLFF
TGTGCCAGCAGCTTAGCAGATATCGGGGGAAATGAAAAACTGTTTTTT
>TRBV6-9|-|TRBJ2-1|-
CASSYANEQFF
TGTGCCAGCAGTTACGCCAATGAGCAGTTCTTC
>TRBV10-1|-|TRBJ2-1|-
CASSDSGGAVEQFF
TGCGCCAGCAGTGACTCGGGCGGGGCGGTTGAGCAGTTCTTC
>TRBV6-6|-|TRBJ2-7|-
CASSRQDFGEQYF
TGTGCCAGCAGCCGACAGGATTTTGGGGAGCAGTACTTC
>TRBV6-1|TRBD1|TRBJ2-1|few
CASSTGTGIDEQFF
TGTGCCAGCAGTACCGGGACAGGGATTGATGAGCAGTTCTTC
>TRBV6-1|-|TRBJ2-1|few
CASSSRPQGTQFF
TGTGCCAGCAGCTCCCGACCCCAAGGGACCCAGTTCTTC
>TRBV10-3|-|TRBJ2-1|medium-sized
CAIAANNEQFF
TGTGCCATCGCGGCGAACAATGAGCAGTTCTTC
>TRBV6-1|-|TRBJ2-5|-
CASSEVASGPETQYF
TGTGCCAGCAGTGAGGTGGCCTCTGGCCCAGAGACCCAGTACTTC
>TRBV12-5|-|TRBJ2-1|few
CASEGPGRFF
TGTGCTAGCGAGGGGCCAGGTCGGTTCTTC
>TRBV27|-|TRBJ2-1|few
CASSTRAPYNEQFF
TGTGCCAGCAGTACGAGAGCACCCTACAATGAGCAGTTCTTC
>TRBV7-2|-|TRBJ2-5|medium-sized
CASSPSGSTETQYF
TGTGCCAGCAGCCCCTCGGGCAGTACGGAGACCCAGTACTTC
>TRBV6-1|-|TRBJ1-2|-
CASSPPGGGGYGYTF
TGTGCCAGCAGTCCTCCCGGGGGCGGCGGATATGGCTACACCTTC
>TRBV12-3/TRBV12-4|-|TRBJ2-2|-
CASSLWSRESTGELFF
TGTGCCAGCAGTTTATGGTCCCGGGAGAGCACCGGGGAGCTGTTTTTT
>TRBV6-1|TRBD2|TRBJ2-5|-
CASTIISGSGGQTQYF
TGTGCCAGCACCATTATTAGCGGGAGTGGCGGACAGACCCAGTACTTC
>TRBV11-1|TRBD2|TRBJ2-5|few
CASSVLAEETQYF
TGTGCCAGCAGCGTCCTAGCGGAAGAGACCCAGTACTTC
>TRBV20-1|-|TRBJ2-4|-
CSVPGRNYNEQYF
TGCAGTGTACCGGGACGCAACTACAATGAGCAGTACTTC
>TRBV6-1|-|TRBJ1-2|-
CASSPQFNYGYTF
TGTGCCAGCAGTCCTCAATTTAACTATGGCTACACCTTC
>TRBV7-2|-|TRBJ2-5|-
CASSHYGGTTAQETQYF
TGTGCCAGCAGCCATTACGGGGGCACGACGGCCCAAGAGACCCAGTACTTC
>TRBV12-3/TRBV12-4|-|TRBJ2-1|few
CASSFYGSTDNEQFF
TGTGCCAGCAGTTTTTACGGGAGTACGGACAATGAGCAGTTCTTC
>TRBV6-1|TRBD2|TRBJ2-4|-
CASSEFGGTNIQYF
TGTGCCAGCAGTGAATTCGGGGGGACGAACATTCAGTACTTC
>TRBV25-1|-|TRBJ1-2|once
CASSESVQDMGGNGYTF
TGTGCCAGCAGTGAAAGCGTTCAGGATATGGGGGGGAATGGCTACACCTTC
>TRBV6-5|TRBD1|TRBJ1-2|-
CASSYDPGTGVGYTF
TGTGCCAGCAGTTACGACCCTGGGACAGGGGTAGGCTACACCTTC
>TRBV10-1|-|TRBJ2-2|-
CASSENPGELFF
TGCGCCAGCAGTGAGAACCCCGGGGAGCTGTTTTTT
>TRBV7-2|-|TRBJ2-7|-
CASSLAPTSYEQYF
TGTGCCAGCAGCTTAGCGCCGACCTCCTACGAGCAGTACTTC
>TRBV6-1|-|TRBJ2-5|few
CATHRGSHNEQYF
TGTGCCACCCACCGGGGGTCCCACAATGAGCAGTACTTC
>TRBV7-7|-|TRBJ2-7|few
CASSPLSGSEQYF
TGTGCCAGCAGCCCCCTATCTGGCAGCGAGCAGTACTTC
>TRBV7-2|-|TRBJ2-1|-
CASTPGGASYEQFF
TGTGCCAGCACCCCGGGCGGGGCGTCCTACGAGCAGTTCTTC
>TRBV6-6|-|TRBJ2-1|-
CASSYSPGTGETQFF
TGTGCCAGCAGTTATAGCCCCGGGACGGGAGAGACCCAGTTCTTC
>TRBV6-1|-|TRBJ2-5|once
CASRTEETQYF
TGTGCCAGCAGGACAGAAGAGACCCAGTACTTC
>TRBV7-3|TRBD1|TRBJ2-3|-
CASSSTGDGTDTQYF
TGTGCCAGCAGCTCGACAGGGGACGGAACAGATACGCAGTATTTT
>TRBV27|TRBD2|TRBJ2-3|-
CASSSSPAGLARGTQYF
TGTGCCAGCAGTTCCTCCCCCGCGGGACTAGCACGGGGTACGCAGTATTTT
>TRBV6-1|TRBD2|TRBJ2-2|medium-sized
CASTSGTNTGELFF
TGTGCCAGCACTAGCGGGACCAACACCGGGGAGCTGTTTTTT
>TRBV12-3/TRBV12-4|-|TRBJ2-1|few
CASRSAPGTSPYNEQFF
TGTGCCAGCAGATCCGCCCCGGGGACCTCCCCGTACAATGAGCAGTTCTTC
>TRBV7-6|TRBD1|TRBJ2-7|few
CASSLDRGAAYEQYF
TGTGCCAGCAGCCTAGACAGGGGCGCCGCCTACGAGCAGTACTTC
>TRBV11-3|TRBD1|TRBJ2-7|-
CASSLQGADYEQYF
TGTGCCAGCAGCCTCCAGGGGGCCGACTACGAGCAGTACTTC
>TRBV20-1|-|TRBJ1-1|-
CSASYRPNTEAFF
TGCAGTGCTAGTTACAGGCCGAACACTGAAGCTTTCTTT
>TRBV7-2|-|TRBJ2-1|few
CASSFSQNNEQFF
TGTGCCAGCAGCTTTTCCCAAAACAATGAGCAGTTCTTC
>TRBV6-1|-|TRBJ2-7|few
CASSEEGSFEQYF
TGTGCCAGCAGTGAAGAGGGATCTTTCGAGCAGTACTTC
>TRBV6-1|-|TRBJ2-5|-
CASSEGPRRETQYF
TGTGCCAGCAGTGAAGGGCCGCGACGGGAGACCCAGTACTTC
>TRBV6-4|-|TRBJ1-6|-
CASSPSFTANNSPLHF
TGTGCCAGCAGTCCCTCGTTCACGGCTAATAATTCACCCCTCCACTTT
>TRBV6-1|-|TRBJ2-1|few
CASSEATGDSYEQFF
TGTGCCAGCAGTGAAGCGACAGGCGACTCCTACGAGCAGTTCTTC
>TRBV11-3|-|TRBJ2-1|-
CASSLAPPRNEQFF
TGTGCCAGCAGCTTAGCCCCTCCGAGGAATGAGCAGTTCTTC
>TRBV7-7|-|TRBJ2-5|few
CASSLELASAYNEQYF
TGTGCCAGCAGCTTAGAGTTAGCTTCAGCCTACAATGAGCAGTACTTC
>TRBV6-2/TRBV6-3|TRBD1|TRBJ1-1|few
CASSYGTGSEAFF
TGTGCCAGCAGTTACGGGACAGGGAGCGAAGCTTTCTTT
>TRBV6-6|-|TRBJ2-5|-
CASRRGAGETQYF
TGTGCCAGTCGAAGGGGGGCCGGAGAGACCCAGTACTTC
>TRBV10-1|TRBD2|TRBJ2-7|-
CASSPSGSGEQYF
TGCGCCAGCAGTCCGAGCGGGAGCGGCGAGCAGTACTTC
>TRBV6-1|-|TRBJ2-1|-
CASSSSGSSYNEQFF
TGTGCCAGCTCTTCGTCGGGGAGCTCCTACAATGAGCAGTTCTTC
>TRBV7-6|TRBD1|TRBJ2-1|-
CASSLGQGSYEQFF
TGTGCCAGCAGCTTAGGACAGGGATCCTACGAGCAGTTCTTC
>TRBV11-2|TRBD2|TRBJ2-1|-
CASSPPGLAGLYEQFF
TGTGCCAGCAGCCCGCCGGGACTAGCGGGATTGTACGAGCAGTTCTTC
>TRBV7-8|-|TRBJ1-2|-
CASSLSGGGRTGYGSSGLGYTF
TGTGCCAGCAGCTTATCGGGGGGGGGTCGCACGGGTTACGGTTCGAGCGGGCTCGGCTACACCTTC